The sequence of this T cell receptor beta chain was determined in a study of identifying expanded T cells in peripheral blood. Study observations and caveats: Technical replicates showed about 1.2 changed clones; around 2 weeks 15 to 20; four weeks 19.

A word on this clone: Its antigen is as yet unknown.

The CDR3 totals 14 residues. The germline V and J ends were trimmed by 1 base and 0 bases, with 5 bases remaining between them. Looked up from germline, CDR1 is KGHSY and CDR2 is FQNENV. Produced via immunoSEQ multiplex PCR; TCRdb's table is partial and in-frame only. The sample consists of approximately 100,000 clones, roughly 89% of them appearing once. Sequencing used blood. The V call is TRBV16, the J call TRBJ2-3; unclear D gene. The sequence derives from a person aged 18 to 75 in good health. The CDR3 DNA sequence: TGTGCCAGCAGCCAATACGGAAGCACAGATACGCAGTATTTT. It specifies CASSQYGSTDTQYF.